The rows below give T cell receptor beta chains drawn from one sample of a study of cytomegalovirus exposure and HLA in healthy donors. TCRdb keeps only in-frame clones here, not all; method: immunoSEQ multiplex PCR. The sample yields about 160,000 clones, 70% to 90% seen once. Sequences were obtained from PBMCs. The receptors stem from a woman aged 25 to 45 in good health and CMV-seronegative. Both conserved end residues are part of each CDR3. The order of the fields is V gene, clone size, D gene, J gene, CDR3 protein, CDR3 DNA. D genes are given only for firm matches. For some rows the clone size is stated as once, few or many, or as a class when expanded; others skip it.

TRBV19	.	TRBD1	TRBJ1-2	CASSIDRQGTYGYTF	TGTGCCAGTAGTATAGATCGACAGGGTACCTATGGCTACACCTTC
TRBV5-5	once	TRBD2	TRBJ2-7	CASSPGLVYEQYF	TGTGCCAGCAGCCCCGGACTAGTATACGAGCAGTACTTC
TRBV4-2	.	TRBD1	TRBJ2-7	CASSQEGQGPYEQYF	TGTGCCAGCAGCCAAGAGGGACAGGGCCCCTACGAGCAGTACTTC
TRBV27	.	.	TRBJ2-5	CASSQIYQETQYF	TGTGCCAGCAGCCAAATTTACCAAGAGACCCAGTACTTC
TRBV27	.	TRBD2	TRBJ2-5	CASSRSGRAPETQYF	TGTGCCAGCAGCCGTAGCGGGAGGGCCCCAGAGACCCAGTACTTC
TRBV4-1	.	TRBD2	TRBJ2-5	CASSAPGGYQETQYF	TGCGCCAGCAGCGCCCCGGGAGGATACCAAGAGACCCAGTACTTC
TRBV4-2	.	.	TRBJ1-5	CASSLMIQDQPQHF	TGTGCCAGCAGCCTTATGATTCAGGATCAGCCCCAGCATTTT
TRBV5-6	.	TRBD1	TRBJ1-1	CASSLITGGTEAFF	TGTGCCAGCAGCTTAATCACAGGGGGAACTGAAGCTTTCTTT
TRBV30	.	.	TRBJ1-1	CAWRPRQAEAFF	TGTGCCTGGAGACCCCGGCAGGCTGAAGCTTTCTTT
TRBV9	.	.	TRBJ1-5	CASSKGFGNGNQPQHF	TGTGCCAGCAGCAAGGGATTCGGGAACGGCAATCAGCCCCAGCATTTT
TRBV7-2	.	TRBD2	TRBJ2-5	CASSLGGLAGGAFGETQYF	TGTGCCAGCAGCCTAGGGGGACTAGCGGGGGGGGCGTTCGGAGAGACCCAGTACTTC
TRBV19	.	.	TRBJ2-7	CASSGTQPDSASLEQYF	TGTGCCAGTAGTGGTACTCAACCGGACAGTGCGAGCCTAGAGCAGTACTTC
TRBV5-1	.	TRBD2	TRBJ2-1	CASSVSGTSSNEQFF	TGCGCCAGCAGCGTCTCCGGGACTAGTTCCAATGAGCAGTTCTTC
TRBV18	.	.	TRBJ2-1	CASSAGTDEQFF	TGTGCCAGCTCCGCAGGTACCGATGAGCAGTTCTTC
TRBV29-1	.	TRBD1	TRBJ1-2	CSVEDRHYGYTF	TGCAGCGTTGAGGACAGGCACTATGGCTACACCTTC
TRBV7-2	.	.	TRBJ1-4	CASSLGGYGEKLFF	TGTGCCAGCAGCTTGGGGGGGTATGGTGAAAAACTGTTTTTT
TRBV12-2	.	.	TRBJ2-7	CASRYGTAHNYEQYF	TGTGCAAGTCGCTATGGGACAGCCCATAACTACGAGCAGTACTTC
TRBV29-1	.	TRBD1	TRBJ2-7	CSVDPGQGDYEQYF	TGCAGCGTTGACCCGGGACAGGGCGACTACGAGCAGTACTTC
TRBV7-9	.	.	TRBJ2-7	CASSLAVAGWHEQYF	TGTGCCAGCAGCCTAGCAGTGGCGGGGTGGCACGAGCAGTACTTC
TRBV19	.	.	TRBJ1-4	CASSIFGSDNEKLFF	TGTGCCAGTAGTATCTTTGGCAGCGATAATGAAAAACTGTTTTTT
TRBV18	.	TRBD1	TRBJ2-1	CASSPVLTGGGEQFF	TGTGCCAGCTCACCAGTCTTGACAGGGGGCGGTGAGCAGTTCTTC
TRBV19	.	TRBD1	TRBJ2-3	CASSIWTGGDADTQYF	TGTGCCAGTAGCATATGGACAGGGGGCGATGCAGATACGCAGTATTTT
TRBV9	once	TRBD2	TRBJ2-5	CASSVRASGGARQETQYF	TGTGCCAGCAGCGTAAGGGCTAGCGGGGGGGCCCGTCAAGAGACCCAGTACTTC
TRBV2	.	TRBD1	TRBJ1-1	CASRAGQMNTEAFF	TGTGCCAGCAGGGCGGGACAGATGAACACTGAAGCTTTCTTT
TRBV18	.	TRBD1	TRBJ2-1	CASSRQGSYNEQFF	TGTGCCAGCTCACGACAGGGCTCCTACAATGAGCAGTTCTTC
TRBV7-3	.	.	TRBJ2-3	CATSVTGVGTDTQYF	TGTGCCACATCCGTCACGGGAGTGGGCACAGATACGCAGTATTTT
TRBV5-1	.	.	TRBJ2-7	CASSFEATGTYEQYF	TGCGCCAGCAGCTTTGAGGCGACAGGGACTTACGAGCAGTACTTC
TRBV28	.	TRBD2	TRBJ2-7	CASSPPSGGRNKQYF	TGTGCCAGCAGTCCACCCTCAGGCGGGAGAAATAAGCAGTACTTC
TRBV19	.	TRBD2	TRBJ2-7	CASAFSGRSSYEQYF	TGTGCCAGTGCGTTTAGCGGGAGGAGTAGTTACGAGCAGTACTTC
TRBV2	.	.	TRBJ1-5	CASRSGVGNQPQHF	TGTGCCAGCAGATCAGGGGTAGGCAATCAGCCCCAGCATTTT
TRBV4-3	.	TRBD1	TRBJ2-3	CASSALQGASDTQYF	TGCGCCAGCAGCGCTTTACAGGGGGCCTCAGATACGCAGTATTTT
TRBV18	once	.	TRBJ1-2	CASSSMAGENYGYTF	TGTGCCAGCTCATCGATGGCAGGGGAAAACTATGGCTACACCTTC
TRBV7-5	.	.	TRBJ2-3	CVRMDGDTSTDTQYF	TGTGTCAGAATGGACGGGGACACTAGCACAGATACGCAGTATTTT
TRBV19	.	TRBD1	TRBJ1-2	CASSTRRDRANYGYTF	TGTGCCAGTAGTACCCGCCGGGACAGGGCTAACTATGGCTACACCTTC
TRBV7-2	once	TRBD2	TRBJ2-2	CASSPGGAGELFF	TGTGCCAGCAGCCCCGGGGGGGCCGGGGAGCTGTTTTTT
TRBV29-1	.	.	TRBJ1-3	CSVAGRGSLENTIYF	TGCAGCGTCGCGGGACGGGGCTCTTTGGAAAACACCATATATTTT
TRBV7-9	.	TRBD1	TRBJ2-5	CASSLEAGGQETQYF	TGTGCCAGCAGCTTAGAGGCAGGGGGCCAAGAGACCCAGTACTTC
TRBV2	.	.	TRBJ1-2	CASSKTDSGGYTF	TGTGCCAGCAGCAAAACTGACAGTGGTGGCTACACCTTC
TRBV5-6	.	TRBD2	TRBJ2-7	CASSETWGAGGHSSYEQYF	TGTGCCAGCAGCGAAACATGGGGAGCGGGAGGGCACAGCTCCTACGAGCAGTACTTC
TRBV18	.	.	TRBJ2-1	CASSPPGLRGNEQFF	TGTGCCAGCTCACCACCGGGGCTAAGGGGGAATGAGCAGTTCTTC
TRBV6-6	.	.	TRBJ1-1	CASSSRVANTEAFF	TGTGCCAGCAGCTCCCGGGTGGCGAACACTGAAGCTTTCTTT
TRBV27	.	TRBD2	TRBJ2-5	CASRGLAVREETQYF	TGTGCCAGCAGGGGACTAGCGGTAAGAGAAGAGACCCAGTACTTC
TRBV28	few	TRBD1	TRBJ2-7	CASGQGTYEQYF	TGTGCCAGCGGACAGGGAACCTACGAGCAGTACTTC
TRBV7-2	.	TRBD2	TRBJ2-7	CASSLGRTSVEQYF	TGTGCCAGCAGCTTAGGTCGGACTAGCGTCGAGCAGTACTTC
TRBV5-6	.	.	TRBJ2-1	CASSLGGYEQFF	TGTGCCAGCAGCCTGGGGGGCTATGAGCAGTTCTTC
TRBV6-1	.	TRBD1	TRBJ2-2	CASSQTGGITGELFF	TGTGCCAGCAGTCAGACAGGGGGCATCACCGGGGAGCTGTTTTTT
TRBV28	.	.	TRBJ2-7	CASSLRATYEQYF	TGTGCCAGCAGTTTGAGGGCGACCTACGAGCAGTACTTC
TRBV5-1	.	TRBD2	TRBJ2-1	CASSPRTSGLSSYNEQFF	TGCGCCAGCAGCCCACGGACTAGCGGACTTTCATCGTACAATGAGCAGTTCTTC
TRBV5-1	few	TRBD1	TRBJ2-1	CASSPPGQVYNEQFF	TGCGCCAGCAGCCCTCCGGGACAGGTCTACAATGAGCAGTTCTTC
TRBV6-1	.	.	TRBJ2-5	CASIRAGGHQETQYF	TGTGCCAGCATTAGGGCGGGTGGTCACCAAGAGACCCAGTACTTC
TRBV6-4	.	TRBD1	TRBJ2-1	CASSDRDRGSREQFF	TGTGCCAGCAGTGACCGGGACAGGGGGTCTCGTGAGCAGTTCTTC
TRBV4-1	once	TRBD2	TRBJ2-3	CASRLAGGPSTDTQYF	TGCGCCAGCAGACTAGCGGGGGGCCCTAGCACAGATACGCAGTATTTT